These T cell receptor beta chains were read from a single sample in a study of blood T cell repertoires in COVID-19. Only in-frame clones appear in the TCRdb table, and some are missing; sequencing was by immunoSEQ multiplex PCR. The repertoire has 30,000 to 40,000 clones, about 72% of them found once; the top ten carry 7.4%. Sequenced sample: peripheral blood. These receptors were collected from a woman aged 60-70 years with acute or convalescent COVID-19. The CDR3 runs from the conserved cysteine through the conserved F or W. D genes are given only for firm matches. Not all rows give a size; the values are once, few, many and, for expanded clones, a class.

J,V,length,size,D,CDR3,DNA
TRBJ1-5,TRBV10-3,15,once,-,CAIKENGQTNQPQHF,TGTGCCATCAAGGAAAACGGACAGACGAATCAGCCCCAGCATTTT
TRBJ2-5,TRBV6-1,16,-,TRBD1,CASSGQTGVGRETQYF,TGTGCCAGCAGTGGCCAGACAGGGGTTGGGAGGGAGACCCAGTACTTC
TRBJ1-6,TRBV7-2,13,-,-,CASSPDRRSPLHF,TGTGCCAGCAGCCCGGACAGAAGGTCTCCCCTCCACTTT
TRBJ1-6,TRBV27,15,-,TRBD1,CASSTTGKGNSPLHF,TGTGCCAGCAGTACGACAGGGAAGGGAAATTCACCCCTCCACTTT
TRBJ1-2,TRBV12-3/TRBV12-4,13,-,-,CASKPNSPYGYTF,TGTGCCAGCAAGCCTAATTCTCCCTATGGCTACACCTTC
TRBJ2-1,TRBV2,15,-,-,CASSEVAGNKDEQFF,TGTGCCAGCAGTGAAGTCGCAGGGAATAAGGATGAGCAGTTCTTC
TRBJ2-3,TRBV5-1,18,-,TRBD2,CASSLAIGTSGGADTQYF,TGCGCCAGCAGCTTGGCCATCGGGACTAGCGGGGGGGCAGATACGCAGTATTTT
TRBJ2-2,TRBV28,14,-,-,CASRPLTGSGELFF,TGTGCCAGCAGGCCTCTCACCGGGTCCGGGGAGCTGTTTTTT
TRBJ1-2,TRBV19,14,-,-,CASTLDSTNYGYTF,TGTGCCAGTACCCTCGACAGCACTAACTATGGCTACACCTTC
TRBJ1-5,TRBV6-4,19,-,-,CASSDSLTRRGAGNQPQHF,TGTGCCAGCAGTGACTCCCTTACCAGACGGGGGGCAGGAAATCAGCCCCAGCATTTT
TRBJ1-2,TRBV2,13,-,-,CASSGDNSYGYTF,TGTGCCAGCAGCGGGGACAACAGCTATGGCTACACCTTC
TRBJ1-5,TRBV6-2/TRBV6-3,14,-,-,CASSQRQGNQPQHF,TGTGCCAGCAGCCAGCGACAGGGCAATCAGCCCCAGCATTTT
TRBJ2-7,TRBV2,11,once,-,CASTISAEQYF,TGTGCCAGCACCATTAGCGCCGAGCAGTACTTC
TRBJ1-2,TRBV18,14,-,-,CASSTGQTTYGYTF,TGTGCCAGCTCCACCGGACAGACCACCTATGGCTACACCTTC
TRBJ1-5,TRBV5-1,15,once,-,CASRANTDLSQPQHF,TGCGCCAGCAGGGCTAACACAGATCTGAGTCAGCCCCAGCATTTT
TRBJ2-3,TRBV19,15,-,TRBD2,CASRGLAGNTDTQYF,TGTGCCAGTCGCGGACTAGCGGGGAACACAGATACGCAGTATTTT
TRBJ1-3,TRBV15,17,-,-,CATSKTHRDSSGNTIYF,TGTGCCACCAGCAAAACTCACAGGGATTCATCTGGAAACACCATATATTTT
TRBJ2-3,TRBV5-1,18,-,TRBD1,CASSLGVSGTGNADTQYF,TGCGCCAGCAGCCTTGGGGTTTCCGGGACAGGGAACGCAGATACGCAGTATTTT
TRBJ2-1,TRBV10-3,16,-,-,CAISVGGGLGYNEQFF,TGTGCCATCAGCGTCGGAGGAGGCCTGGGGTACAATGAGCAGTTCTTC
TRBJ2-7,TRBV30,13,-,TRBD1,CAWSPGTAYEQYF,TGTGCCTGGAGTCCCGGGACAGCCTACGAGCAGTACTTC
TRBJ1-2,TRBV30,14,once,-,CAWSVAGRGYGYTF,TGTGCCTGGAGTGTAGCCGGAAGGGGATATGGCTACACCTTC
TRBJ1-1,TRBV2,14,-,TRBD1,CASSGTGGDIEAFF,TGTGCCAGCAGTGGTACAGGGGGGGACATCGAAGCTTTCTTT
TRBJ2-2,TRBV5-4,16,-,-,CASSFRFGFNTGELFF,TGTGCCAGCAGCTTCAGGTTCGGATTCAACACCGGGGAGCTGTTTTTT
TRBJ2-5,TRBV27,15,-,TRBD1,CASSLQTGGGETQYF,TGTGCCAGCAGTTTACAGACAGGGGGCGGGGAGACCCAGTACTTC
TRBJ2-1,TRBV27,15,-,TRBD2,CASSTSGGAGNEQFF,TGTGCCAGCAGCACTAGCGGGGGGGCGGGGAATGAGCAGTTCTTC
TRBJ1-1,TRBV6-1,16,few,TRBD1,CASSGLYTGGHTEAFF,TGTGCCAGCAGTGGTCTTTATACAGGGGGCCACACTGAAGCTTTCTTT
TRBJ1-3,TRBV5-6,15,few,-,CASSLTGNSGNTIYF,TGTGCCAGCAGCTTGACAGGGAACTCTGGAAACACCATATATTTT
TRBJ1-1,TRBV11-3,15,once,-,CASSHGQGTDNEAFF,TGTGCCAGCAGCCACGGGCAGGGGACGGACAATGAAGCTTTCTTT
TRBJ1-6,TRBV6-5,14,-,-,CASSSGDGGSPLHF,TGTGCCAGCAGCTCAGGGGATGGCGGCTCACCCCTCCACTTT
TRBJ2-1,TRBV21-1,16,-,-,CASSMSGEGVYNEQFF,TGTGCCAGCAGCATGAGCGGAGAGGGGGTCTACAATGAGCAGTTCTTC
TRBJ1-3,TRBV6-1,16,-,-,CASSDRSVGSGNTIYF,TGTGCCAGCAGTGATCGGTCTGTCGGCTCTGGAAACACCATATATTTT
TRBJ2-7,TRBV19,13,-,TRBD1,CASSPQTGNEQYF,TGTGCCAGTAGTCCTCAGACAGGGAACGAGCAGTACTTC
TRBJ2-2,TRBV27,17,-,TRBD1,CASRNRGRGRITGELFF,TGTGCCAGCAGGAACAGGGGAAGGGGTAGGATCACCGGGGAGCTGTTTTTT
TRBJ1-2,TRBV2,14,-,TRBD1,CASSGDRAGYGYTF,TGTGCCAGCAGTGGGGACAGGGCAGGATATGGCTACACCTTC
TRBJ1-2,TRBV5-6,16,-,TRBD1,CASSLAYRGQPYGYTF,TGTGCCAGCAGCTTGGCTTACCGGGGACAGCCCTATGGCTACACCTTC
TRBJ2-5,TRBV5-1,15,-,-,CASAAKQGIGETQYF,TGCGCCAGCGCCGCGAAACAGGGCATTGGGGAGACCCAGTACTTC
TRBJ2-6,TRBV13,19,-,TRBD1,CASSFRTGKLLSGANVLTF,TGTGCCAGCAGCTTCCGGACAGGAAAACTTCTATCTGGGGCCAACGTCCTGACTTTC
TRBJ1-1,TRBV27,14,-,-,CASSSGQGRLEAFF,TGTGCCAGCAGTTCGGGTCAGGGGAGACTTGAAGCTTTCTTT
TRBJ2-1,TRBV7-2,19,-,TRBD2,CASSLVGVGSSGSWNEQFF,TGTGCCAGCAGCTTAGTGGGGGTAGGTAGTAGCGGGTCCTGGAATGAGCAGTTCTTC
TRBJ1-5,TRBV27,15,medium-sized,TRBD1,CASRQGTVSNQPQHF,TGTGCCAGCAGACAAGGGACAGTATCAAATCAGCCCCAGCATTTT
TRBJ2-2,TRBV15,18,few,-,CATSREGFGQARTGELFF,TGTGCCACCAGCAGAGAAGGATTCGGACAAGCGAGGACCGGGGAGCTGTTTTTT
TRBJ1-4,TRBV30,13,-,-,CAWSRGGGEKLFF,TGTGCCTGGAGTCGGGGAGGGGGTGAAAAACTGTTTTTT
TRBJ1-6,TRBV19,12,once,-,CASSLPISPLHF,TGTGCCAGTAGTCTACCGATCTCGCCCCTCCACTTT
TRBJ2-1,TRBV11-1,16,-,-,CASSLTDRPYYNEQFF,TGTGCCAGCAGCTTGACCGACAGACCTTACTACAATGAGCAGTTCTTC
TRBJ2-3,TRBV5-1,15,-,-,CASSLVGRFTDTQYF,TGCGCCAGCAGCTTGGTGGGCCGTTTCACAGATACGCAGTATTTT